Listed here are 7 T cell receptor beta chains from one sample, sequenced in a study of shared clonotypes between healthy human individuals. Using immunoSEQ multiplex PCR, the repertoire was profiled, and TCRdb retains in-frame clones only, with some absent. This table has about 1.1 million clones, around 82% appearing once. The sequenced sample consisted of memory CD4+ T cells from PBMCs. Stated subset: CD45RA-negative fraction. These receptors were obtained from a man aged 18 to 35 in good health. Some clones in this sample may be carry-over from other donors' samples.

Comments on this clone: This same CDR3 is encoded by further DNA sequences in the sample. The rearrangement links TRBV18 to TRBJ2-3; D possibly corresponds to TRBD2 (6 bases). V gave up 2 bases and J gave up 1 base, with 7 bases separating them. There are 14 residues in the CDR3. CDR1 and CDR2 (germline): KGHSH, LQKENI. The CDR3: CASSPSSGTDTQYF. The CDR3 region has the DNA TGTGCCAGCTCACCATCTAGCGGCACAGATACGCAGTATTTT. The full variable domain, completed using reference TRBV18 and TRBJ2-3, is NAGVMQNPRHLVRRRGQEARLRCSPMKGHSHVYWYRQLPEEGLKFMVYLQKENIIDESGMPKERFSAEFPKEGPSILRIQQVVRGDSAAYFCASSPSSGTDTQYFGPGTRLTVL.

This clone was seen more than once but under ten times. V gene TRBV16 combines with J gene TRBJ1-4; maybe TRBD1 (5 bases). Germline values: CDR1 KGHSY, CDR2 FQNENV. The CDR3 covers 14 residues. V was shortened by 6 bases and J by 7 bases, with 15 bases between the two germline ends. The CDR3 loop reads CASSRKRGGEKLFF. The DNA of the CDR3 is TGTGCCAGCAGTCGAAAGAGGGGTGGTGAAAAACTGTTTTTT.

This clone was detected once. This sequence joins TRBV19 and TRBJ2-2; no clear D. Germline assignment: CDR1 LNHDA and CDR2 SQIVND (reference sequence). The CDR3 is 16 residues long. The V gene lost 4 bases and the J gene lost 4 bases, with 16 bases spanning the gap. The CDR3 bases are TGTGCCAGTAGTAGATCGGGCCTTTTTTCCACCGGGGAGCTGTTTTTT. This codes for CASSRSGLFSTGELFF.

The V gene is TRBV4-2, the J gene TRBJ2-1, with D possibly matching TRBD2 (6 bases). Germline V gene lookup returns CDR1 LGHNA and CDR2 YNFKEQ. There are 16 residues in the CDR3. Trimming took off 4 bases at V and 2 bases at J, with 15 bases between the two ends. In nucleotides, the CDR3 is TGTGCCAGCAGCCCCCATGGCCTAGCGACCTACAATGAGCAGTTCTTC. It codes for CASSPHGLATYNEQFF.

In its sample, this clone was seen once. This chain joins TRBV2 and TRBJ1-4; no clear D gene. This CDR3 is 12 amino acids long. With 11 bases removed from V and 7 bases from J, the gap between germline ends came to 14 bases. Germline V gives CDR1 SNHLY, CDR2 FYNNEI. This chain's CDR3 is CACQQIGEKLFF. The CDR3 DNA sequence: TGTGCCTGCCAACAGATCGGTGAAAAACTGTTTTTT.

As DNA, the CDR3 is TGCGCCAGCAGTCCGAATCCGCTCCGGGGCGGGGAGCTGTTTTTT. The encoded protein is CASSPNPLRGGELFF. The chain carries TRBV5-1 and TRBJ2-2; a possible D gene is TRBD2 (5 bases). V was clipped by 5 bases and J by 7 bases, with 18 bases between them. The CDR3 consists of 15 residues. The germline CDR1 and CDR2 sequences are SGHRS and YFSETQ.

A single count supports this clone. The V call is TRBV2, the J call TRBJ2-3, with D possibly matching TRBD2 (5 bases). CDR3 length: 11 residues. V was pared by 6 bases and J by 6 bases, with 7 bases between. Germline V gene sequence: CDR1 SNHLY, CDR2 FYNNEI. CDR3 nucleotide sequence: TGTGCCAGCAGGTGGGAGGATACGCAGTATTTT. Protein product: CASRWEDTQYF. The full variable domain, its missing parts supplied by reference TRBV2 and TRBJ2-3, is EPEVTQTPSHQVTQMGQEVILRCVPISNHLYFYWYRQILGQKVEFLVSFYNNEISEKSEIFDDQFSVERPDGSNFTLKIRSTKLEDSAMYFCASRWEDTQYFGPGTRLTVL.